These 9 T cell receptor beta chains were sequenced from one sample in a study of blood T cell repertoires in COVID-19 (dated by TCRdb to about 2020). Preparation of the library involved the immunoSEQ multiplex PCR assay. The table was pulled from immuneACCESS by TCRdb, which kept in-frame rearrangements only. Such tables lose some clones; where checked, under half of the loss comes from unresolved V genes, and the rest has no known cause. The sample table holds a few hundred thousand clones, of which about 86% were seen once. 4.1% of the sample is taken by the ten largest. Sequencing input: PBMCs or T cells enriched from blood (not recorded which). Receptors were obtained from a man younger than 45 with acute COVID-19.

In its sample, this clone was seen a few times. The chain employs TRBV19 and TRBJ2-1; TRBD1 matches 9 bases. J gave up 9 bases and V 5 bases, and 14 bases lay outside the gene matches. The CDR3 sequence is 16 residues long. Germline assignment: CDR1 LNHDA and CDR2 SQIVND (reference sequence). The CDR3 loop is CASSPAAGTGIVEQFF. In DNA, the CDR3 is TGTGCCAGTAGTCCAGCAGCCGGGACAGGGATAGTTGAGCAGTTCTTC. Looking up the rest from reference TRBV19 and TRBJ2-1 gives the full variable domain: DGGITQSPKYLFRKEGQNVTLSCEQNLNHDAMYWYRQDPGQGLRLIYYSQIVNDFQKGDIAEGYSVSREKKESFPLTVTSAQKNPTAFYLCASSPAAGTGIVEQFFGPGTRLTVL.

V and J are TRBV6-5 and TRBJ1-2, with D possibly TRBD1 on 5 matching bases. From germline, CDR1 is MNHEY and CDR2 SVGAGI. Trimming shortened V by 8 bases and J by 5 bases, and 15 bases separated the two germline ends. The CDR3 is made up of 13 amino acids. The CDR3 spells CASRPPGGYGYTF. In DNA, the CDR3 is TGTGCCAGCCGCCCACCGGGGGGATATGGCTACACCTTC.

The CDR3 region is CASSPGGPHEQYV. The CDR3 bases are TGTGCCAGCTCCCCCGGGGGGCCACACGAGCAGTACGTC. This sequence joins TRBV18 and TRBJ2-7, with D maybe TRBD2 (7 bases). The CDR3 extends over 13 amino acids. V lost 6 bases, J lost 5 bases, and 14 bases lay in between. Germline V gene sequence: CDR1 KGHSH, CDR2 LQKENI.

The chain couples TRBV3-1 (or the pseudogene TRBV3-2) to TRBJ1-5, with D unresolved. Germline V gene sequence: CDR1 LGHDT, CDR2 YNNKEL (reference sequence). This CDR3 comprises 13 residues. V gave up 1 base and J gave up 5 bases, with 6 bases separating them. CDR3 sequence: CASSQGGDQPQHF. DNA for the CDR3: TGTGCCAGCAGCCAAGGCGGGGATCAGCCCCAGCATTTT.

In regard to this clone: One junction end disagrees with the germline gene, perhaps due to a read error. CDR3 sequence reads: CASSGTGTGEEKLFF. The DNA for the CDR3 is TGTGCTAGCAGCGGAACCGGGACAGGGGAAGAAAAACTGTTTTTT. The chain has TRBV27 and TRBJ1-4; 10 positions agree with TRBD1. This CDR3 has 15 residues. Germline loops: CDR1 MNHEY, CDR2 SMNVEV (reference sequence).

The chain recombines TRBV28 with TRBJ1-2; 7 bases match TRBD1. CDR1 and CDR2 from the germline V gene are MDHEN and SYDVKM. The V gene end was trimmed by 6 bases and the J gene end by 4 bases; junction bases not matched to a gene: 11. This CDR3 comprises 15 residues. CDR3 in amino acids: CASSQPGTATYGYTF. The CDR3 DNA sequence: TGTGCCAGCAGCCAACCCGGGACAGCCACCTATGGCTACACCTTC.

The gene calls are TRBV4-1 and TRBJ1-5; possible D gene TRBD1, 6 bases. This CDR3 contains 20 residues. V shed 0 bases and J shed 0 bases, with 21 bases lying between them. Germline assignment: CDR1 MGHRA and CDR2 YSYEKL. CDR3 residues: CASSQDSGTPYSYSNQPQHF. CDR3 nucleotides: TGCGCCAGCAGCCAAGATTCGGGGACACCCTATAGTTATAGCAATCAGCCCCAGCATTTT.

This chain joins TRBV6-5 and TRBJ1-1; 7 bases map to TRBD1. V dropped 5 bases and J dropped 0; count of bases not matched to a gene: 6. Germline CDR1 reads MNHEY; CDR2 reads SVGAGI. This CDR3 has 15 residues. The CDR3 DNA follows: TGTGCCAGCAGTAGGGGGACAGACATGAACACTGAAGCTTTCTTT. As protein: CASSRGTDMNTEAFF.

The chain is built from TRBV3-1 (or the pseudogene TRBV3-2) and TRBJ2-1; TRBD2 matches at 8 bases. Trimming took 7 bases from V and 8 from J; bases not matched to a gene: 10. In germline, CDR1 is LGHDT, CDR2 YNNKEL (reference sequence). The CDR3 spans 14 residues. CDR3 nucleotides: TGTGCCAGCACCCAGGGCGGGGGGAGTGATGAGCAGTTCTTC. Its protein product is CASTQGGGSDEQFF.